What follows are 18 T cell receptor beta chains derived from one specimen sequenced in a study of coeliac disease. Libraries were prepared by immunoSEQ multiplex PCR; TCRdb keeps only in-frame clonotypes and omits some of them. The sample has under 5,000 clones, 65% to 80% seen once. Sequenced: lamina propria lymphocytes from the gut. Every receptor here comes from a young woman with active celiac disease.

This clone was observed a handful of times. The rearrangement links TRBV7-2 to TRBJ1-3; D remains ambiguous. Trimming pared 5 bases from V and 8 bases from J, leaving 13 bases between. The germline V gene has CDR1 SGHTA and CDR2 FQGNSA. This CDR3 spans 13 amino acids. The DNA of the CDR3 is TGTGCCAGCAGCGCTACTCGTTTAGACACCATATATTTT. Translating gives CASSATRLDTIYF.

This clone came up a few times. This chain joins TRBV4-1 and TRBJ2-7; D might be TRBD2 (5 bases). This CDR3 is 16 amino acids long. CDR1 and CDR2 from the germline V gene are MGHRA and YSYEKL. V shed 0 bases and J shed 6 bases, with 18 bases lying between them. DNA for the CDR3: TGCGCCAGCAGCCAAGATAGGTTAGGGCTCCGGGGCGAGCAGTACTTC. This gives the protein CASSQDRLGLRGEQYF.

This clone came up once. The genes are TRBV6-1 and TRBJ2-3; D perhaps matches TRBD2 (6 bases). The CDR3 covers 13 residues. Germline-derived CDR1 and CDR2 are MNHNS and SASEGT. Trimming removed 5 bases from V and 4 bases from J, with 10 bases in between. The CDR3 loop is CASSRWGADTQYF. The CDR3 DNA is TGTGCCAGCAGTCGGTGGGGGGCAGATACGCAGTATTTT.

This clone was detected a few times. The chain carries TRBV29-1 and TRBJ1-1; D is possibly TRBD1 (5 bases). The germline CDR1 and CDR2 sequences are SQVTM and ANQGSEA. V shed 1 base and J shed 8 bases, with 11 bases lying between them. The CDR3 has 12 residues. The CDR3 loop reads CSVEGQGWEAFF. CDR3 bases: TGCAGCGTTGAAGGGCAGGGATGGGAAGCTTTCTTT.

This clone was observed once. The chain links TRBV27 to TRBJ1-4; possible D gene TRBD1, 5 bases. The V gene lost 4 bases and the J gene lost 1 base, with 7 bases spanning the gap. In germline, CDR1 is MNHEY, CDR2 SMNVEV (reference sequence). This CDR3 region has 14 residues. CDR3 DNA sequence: TGTGCCAGCAGTTCTCAGGGAACTAATGAAAAACTGTTTTTT. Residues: CASSSQGTNEKLFF.

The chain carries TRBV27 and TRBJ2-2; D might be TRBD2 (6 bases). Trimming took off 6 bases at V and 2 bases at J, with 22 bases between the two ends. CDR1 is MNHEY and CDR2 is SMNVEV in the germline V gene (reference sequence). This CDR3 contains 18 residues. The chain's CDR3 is CASSRKPPGVTNTGELFF. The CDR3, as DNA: TGTGCCAGCAGCCGAAAGCCCCCGGGGGTAACAAACACCGGGGAGCTGTTTTTT.

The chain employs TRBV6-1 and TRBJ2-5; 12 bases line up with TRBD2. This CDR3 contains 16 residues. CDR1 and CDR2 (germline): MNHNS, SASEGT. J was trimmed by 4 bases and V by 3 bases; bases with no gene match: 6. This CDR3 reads CASSDLWTSGTETQYF. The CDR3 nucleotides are TGTGCCAGCAGTGATCTTTGGACTAGCGGGACAGAGACCCAGTACTTC.

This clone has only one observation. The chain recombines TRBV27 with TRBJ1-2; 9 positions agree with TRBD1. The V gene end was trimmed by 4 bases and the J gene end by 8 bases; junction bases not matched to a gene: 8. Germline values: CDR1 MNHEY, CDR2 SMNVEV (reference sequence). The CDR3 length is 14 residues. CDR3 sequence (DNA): TGTGCCAGCAGTTCCTGGGGACAGGGTGGCGGCTACACCTTC. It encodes CASSSWGQGGGYTF.

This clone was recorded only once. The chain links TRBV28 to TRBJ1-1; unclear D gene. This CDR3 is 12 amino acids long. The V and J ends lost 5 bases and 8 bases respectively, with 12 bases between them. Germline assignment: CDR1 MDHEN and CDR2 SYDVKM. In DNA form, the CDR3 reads TGTGCCAGCAGTCCTCCTCGTTTCGAAGCTTTCTTT. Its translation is CASSPPRFEAFF.

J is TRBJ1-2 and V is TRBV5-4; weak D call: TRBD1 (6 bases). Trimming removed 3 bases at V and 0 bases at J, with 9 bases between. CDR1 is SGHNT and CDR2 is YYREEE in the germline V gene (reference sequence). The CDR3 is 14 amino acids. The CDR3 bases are TGTGCCAGCAGCTACAGGGACGCTAACTATGGCTACACCTTC. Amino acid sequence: CASSYRDANYGYTF.

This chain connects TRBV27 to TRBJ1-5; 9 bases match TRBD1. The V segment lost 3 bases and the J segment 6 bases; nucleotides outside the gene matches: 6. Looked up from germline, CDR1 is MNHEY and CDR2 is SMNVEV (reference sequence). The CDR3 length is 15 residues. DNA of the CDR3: TGTGCCAGCAGTTTCGGGACAGGGAATGGTCAGCCCCAGCATTTT. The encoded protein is CASSFGTGNGQPQHF.

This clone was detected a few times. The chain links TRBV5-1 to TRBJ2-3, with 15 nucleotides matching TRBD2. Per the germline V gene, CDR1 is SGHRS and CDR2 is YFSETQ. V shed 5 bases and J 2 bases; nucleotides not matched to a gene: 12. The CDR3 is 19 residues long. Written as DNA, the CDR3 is TGCGCCAGCAGTTTTGGACTAGCGGGGGGGGGAACAATCACAGATACGCAGTATTTT. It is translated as CASSFGLAGGGTITDTQYF.

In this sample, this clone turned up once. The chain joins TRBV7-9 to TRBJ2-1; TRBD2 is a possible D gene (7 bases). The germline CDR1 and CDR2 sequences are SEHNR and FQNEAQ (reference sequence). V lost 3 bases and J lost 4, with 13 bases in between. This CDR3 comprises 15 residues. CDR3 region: CASSFPGGRYNEQFF. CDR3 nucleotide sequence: TGTGCCAGCAGCTTCCCCGGGGGGCGGTACAATGAGCAGTTCTTC.

As DNA, the CDR3 is TGTGCCAGGGGGACAGGAGGCTACACCTTC. Translating it yields CARGTGGYTF. The gene calls are TRBV2 and TRBJ1-2, with 8 positions matching TRBD1. The CDR3 is 10 amino acids. V gave up 9 bases and J gave up 8 bases; unmatched junction bases: 2. Germline V gene lookup returns CDR1 SNHLY and CDR2 FYNNEI.

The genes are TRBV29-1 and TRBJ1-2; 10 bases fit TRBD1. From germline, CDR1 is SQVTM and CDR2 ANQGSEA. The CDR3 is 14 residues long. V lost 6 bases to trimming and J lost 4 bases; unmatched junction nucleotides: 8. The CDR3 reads CSVPRDRGSYGYTF. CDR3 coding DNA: TGCAGCGTCCCCCGGGACAGGGGCTCCTATGGCTACACCTTC.

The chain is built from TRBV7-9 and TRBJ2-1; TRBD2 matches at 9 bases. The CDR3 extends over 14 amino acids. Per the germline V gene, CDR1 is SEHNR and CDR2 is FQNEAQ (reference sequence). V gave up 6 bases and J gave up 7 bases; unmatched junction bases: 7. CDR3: CASRPGTSSNEQFF. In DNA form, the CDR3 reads TGTGCCAGCAGACCCGGGACTAGCTCAAATGAGCAGTTCTTC.

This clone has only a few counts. The CDR3 sequence is CAIPSGIKNTGELFF. For the CDR3, the DNA is TGTGCCATTCCAAGCGGGATTAAGAACACCGGGGAGCTGTTTTTT. This chain links TRBV28 with TRBJ2-2; TRBD2 agrees at 7 bases. The CDR3 sequence is 15 residues long. The germline gives CDR1 MDHEN, CDR2 SYDVKM. The V and J ends lost 10 bases and 1 base, in that order; junction bases with no gene match: 9. Full variable domain (missing parts from reference TRBV28 and TRBJ2-2): DVKVTQSSRYLVKRTGEKVFLECVQDMDHENMFWYRQDPGLGLRLIYFSYDVKMKEKGDIPEGYSVSREKKERFSLILESASTNQTSMYLCAIPSGIKNTGELFFGEGSRLTVL.

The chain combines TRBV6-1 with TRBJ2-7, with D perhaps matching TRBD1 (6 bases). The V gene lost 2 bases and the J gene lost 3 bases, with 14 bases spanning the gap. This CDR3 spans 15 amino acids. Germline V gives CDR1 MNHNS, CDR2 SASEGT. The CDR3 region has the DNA TGTGCCAGCAGTGAAATAACAGGGAAGGACTACGAGCAGTACTTC. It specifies CASSEITGKDYEQYF.